The 9 T cell receptor beta chains reported below all come from one sample, sequenced in a study of vaccination effects on CD4 cells after COVID-19. These TCRs are of unknown antigen specificity. The protocol was immunoSEQ multiplex PCR, while the TCRdb copy is restricted to in-frame clones and leaves out a portion. The sample shows some 69,000 clones, 65% to 85% of them seen only once. Peptide-pool stimulation followed by sequencing identified expanded antigen-specific CD4+ clonotypes in the ViraFEST assay. Upon completion of under eleven days in culture, CD4+ T cells were isolated. Vaccinees lacked prior SARS-CoV-2 infection and tested negative for nucleocapsid antibodies. Sequenced material: CD4+ T cells from PBMCs cultured with HCoV-NL63 spike peptides, taken before COVID-19 vaccination. All receptors derive from a human donor who received a COVID-19 vaccine.

Here the CDR3 DNA reads TGTGCCAGCAGCATAAACGGGTTACCGGGTGAGCAGTTCTTC. This encodes CASSINGLPGEQFF. The rearrangement uses TRBV27 and TRBJ2-1; D not resolved. V gave up 6 bases and J gave up 9 bases, with 18 bases separating them. CDR3 length equals 14 residues. CDR1 is MNHEY, CDR2 SMNVEV, per germline (reference sequence).

This clone is a singleton in its sample. The CDR3 coding sequence is TGTGCCAGCAGCATTAGTTGGGGGGACACCGGGGAGCTGTTTTTT. Its protein is CASSISWGDTGELFF. This sequence joins TRBV11-3 and TRBJ2-2; weak D call: TRBD2 (6 bases). Per the germline V gene, CDR1 is SGHNT and CDR2 is YENEEA. V dropped 5 bases and J dropped 3 bases, with 13 bases sitting between them. This CDR3 is built from 15 residues.

Only one count was recorded for this clone. The chain couples TRBV5-1 to TRBJ2-3; 11 bases are shared with TRBD2. CDR1 and CDR2 from the germline V gene are SGHRS and YFSETQ. The V gene end was trimmed by 4 bases and the J gene end by 6 bases; junction bases not matched to a gene: 16. The CDR3 covers 18 residues. The CDR3 here is CASSPGGLAGGLSDTQYF. CDR3 sequence (DNA): TGCGCCAGCAGCCCGGGGGGTCTAGCGGGGGGTTTATCGGATACGCAGTATTTT.

V gene TRBV6-1 combines with J gene TRBJ2-7, with no clear D. V was cut by 3 bases and J by 3 bases, with 9 bases left in between. The CDR3 runs 13 residues. The germline gives CDR1 MNHNS, CDR2 SASEGT. As DNA, the CDR3 is TGTGCCAGCAGTGAGGCGCAGATCTACGAGCAGTACGTC. This sequence encodes CASSEAQIYEQYV.

The rearrangement joins TRBV28 to TRBJ2-7; 7 nucleotides match TRBD1. This CDR3 is 15 amino acids long. Germline V gives CDR1 MDHEN, CDR2 SYDVKM. The J segment lost 8 bases and the V segment lost 6 bases, leaving 16 bases of the junction unmatched. CDR3 amino acids: CASRGTSQGRGKQYV. CDR3 coding DNA: TGTGCCAGCAGAGGGACCTCACAGGGCAGGGGGAAGCAGTACGTC.

This sequence joins TRBV5-1 and TRBJ2-5, with D uncertain. Germline assignment: CDR1 SGHRS and CDR2 YFSETQ. The CDR3 has 12 residues. V lost 4 bases, J lost 5 bases, and 9 bases lay in between. The CDR3 DNA is TGCGCCAGCAGCACAAAAGGGGAGACCCAGTACTTC. Translating it yields CASSTKGETQYF.

V is TRBV19 and J is TRBJ1-4; 7 positions match TRBD1. The CDR3 totals 15 residues. The V gene end was trimmed by 6 bases and the J gene end by 6 bases; junction bases not matched to a gene: 10. The germline V gene has CDR1 LNHDA and CDR2 SQIVND (reference sequence). CDR3 sequence: CASSLMRGQDEKLFF. In DNA form, the CDR3 reads TGTGCCAGTAGCCTCATGAGGGGGCAGGATGAAAAACTGTTTTTT.

The V and J genes are TRBV6-5 and TRBJ1-1; D remains unclear. Germline CDR1 reads MNHEY; CDR2 reads SVGAGI. V was cut by 5 bases and J by 1 base, with 11 bases left in between. This CDR3 is built from 14 residues. CDR3 loop: CASSRGGKNTEAFF. As DNA, the CDR3 is TGTGCCAGCAGTCGGGGAGGGAAGAACACTGAAGCTTTCTTT.

This clone has only one observation. The chain is built from TRBV18 and TRBJ1-2; 11 nucleotides align to TRBD1. This CDR3 is 12 amino acids long. V shed 5 bases and J 13 bases; nucleotides not matched to a gene: 6. The germline gives CDR1 KGHSH, CDR2 LQKENI. CDR3 protein: CASSAGQGGATF. The CDR3 DNA is TGTGCCAGCTCAGCGGGACAGGGGGGAGCCACCTTC. The full variable domain, in which reference TRBV18 and TRBJ1-2 provide the parts outside the CDR3, is NAGVMQNPRHLVRRRGQEARLRCSPMKGHSHVYWYRQLPEEGLKFMVYLQKENIIDESGMPKERFSAEFPKEGPSILRIQQVVRGDSAAYFCASSAGQGGATFGSGTRLTVV.